These 30 T cell receptor beta chains came from one sample sequenced in a study of siplizumab effects on memory and regulatory T cells. Measured with immunoSEQ multiplex PCR; TCRdb has only the in-frame clones, and not every one. The sample has about 120,000 clones; around 93% are singletons. The sequenced sample consisted of non-Treg CD4+ T cells sorted from blood. Receptor source: a human donor in good health.

The chain combines TRBV28 with TRBJ1-6, with 11 bases that match TRBD1. V gave up 4 bases and J gave up 7 bases; unmatched junction bases: 15. CDR3 length equals 19 residues. Germline lookup yields CDR1 MDHEN and CDR2 SYDVKM. The CDR3 loop reads CASSSLWTGGVISNSPLHF. CDR3 sequence (DNA): TGTGCCAGCAGTTCGCTTTGGACAGGGGGCGTTATCTCAAATTCACCCCTCCACTTT.

This clone was seen a few times. This chain links TRBV19 with TRBJ1-2, with D unclear. The CDR3 is 15 residues long. Germline CDR1 is LNHDA and CDR2 is SQIVND (reference sequence). Trimming removed 0 bases at V and 2 bases at J, with 10 bases between. The CDR3 DNA follows: TGTGCCAGTAGTATAGAGGTACACGCGAACTATGGCTACACCTTC. Translating it yields CASSIEVHANYGYTF.

Only a few counts were recorded for this clone. The gene calls are TRBV19 and TRBJ1-3; 9 positions match TRBD1. This CDR3 region has 14 residues. Germline V gene lookup returns CDR1 LNHDA and CDR2 SQIVND (reference sequence). V dropped 4 bases and J dropped 8; count of bases not matched to a gene: 6. This CDR3 reads CASSTGQGRDTIYF. The CDR3 nucleotides read TGTGCCAGTAGTACGGGACAGGGACGTGACACCATATATTTT.

The chain uses TRBV27 and TRBJ2-6; maybe TRBD2 (5 bases). V was cut by 7 bases and J by 0 bases, with 22 bases left in between. This CDR3 has 19 residues. Germline CDR1 reads MNHEY; CDR2 reads SMNVEV (reference sequence). DNA for the CDR3: TGTGCCAGCACCCATTCACCGGGAACGGCGGACTCTGGGGCCAACGTCCTGACTTTC. It yields the protein CASTHSPGTADSGANVLTF.

The CDR3 loop reads CASIPSQGLTYEQYF. CDR3 nucleotide sequence: TGTGCCAGCATTCCTAGCCAGGGCCTTACCTACGAGCAGTACTTC. The V gene is TRBV28, the J gene TRBJ2-7; D is perhaps TRBD1 or TRBD2 (5 bases each). V shed 7 bases and J shed 2 bases, with 18 bases lying between them. Germline assignment: CDR1 MDHEN and CDR2 SYDVKM. The CDR3 contains 15 residues.

The chain employs TRBV5-1 and TRBJ2-7; TRBD1 or TRBD2 may be the D gene (5 bases each). Germline CDR1 SGHRS, CDR2 YFSETQ. The ends were cut back, 0 bases at V and 3 bases at J, with 10 bases in the middle. The CDR3 has 14 amino acids. The CDR3 nucleotides are TGCGCCAGCAGCTTGGTTGTGGGGGTCTACGAGCAGTACTTC. Protein sequence: CASSLVVGVYEQYF. The full variable domain, its missing parts supplied by reference TRBV5-1 and TRBJ2-7, is KAGVTQTPRYLIKTRGQQVTLSCSPISGHRSVSWYQQTPGQGLQFLFEYFSETQRNKGNFPGRFSGRQFSNSRSEMNVSTLELGDSALYLCASSLVVGVYEQYFGPGTRLTVT.

V gene TRBV18 combines with J gene TRBJ1-2; 7 bases are a match to TRBD1. Germline trimming cut 3 bases from V and 3 bases from J; bases unmatched to any gene: 1. CDR1 KGHSH and CDR2 LQKENI come from the germline V gene. The CDR3 covers 13 residues. The CDR3 is CASSPTGDYGYTF. The DNA of the CDR3 is TGTGCCAGCTCACCCACAGGGGACTATGGCTACACCTTC.

This sequence joins TRBV6-4 and TRBJ2-2, with D possibly matching TRBD1 (5 bases). Germline V CDR1 and CDR2: MRHNA, SNTAGT. Trimming shortened V by 3 bases and J by 6 bases, and 8 bases separated the two germline ends. The CDR3 extends over 13 amino acids. The CDR3 DNA reads as TGTGCCAGCAGTGATGTAGGGGCCGGGGAGCTGTTTTTT. This codes for CASSDVGAGELFF.

The CDR3 nucleotides are TGCGCCAGCAGCCAACTGGGACTATCCTCCCCTGGGGCCAACGTCCTGACTTTC. This codes for CASSQLGLSSPGANVLTF. V is TRBV4-1 and J is TRBJ2-6, with 7 bases lining up with TRBD2. The junction had 9 bases not matched to a gene; V was cut back by 2 bases and J by 2 bases. Germline loops: CDR1 MGHRA, CDR2 YSYEKL. The CDR3 length is 18 residues.

The chain recombines TRBV7-6 with TRBJ2-5, with no clear D. This CDR3 comprises 13 residues. Germline lookup yields CDR1 SGHVS and CDR2 FNYEAQ. Trimming cost V 4 bases and J 4 bases, with 10 bases left between them. Here the CDR3 DNA reads TGTGCCAGCAGCTCTTCCCCTTCAGAGACCCAGTACTTC. Translated, it gives CASSSSPSETQYF.

The gene calls are TRBV6-1 and TRBJ2-1; 12 bases are a match to TRBD2. CDR3 size: 13 residues. Looked up from germline, CDR1 is MNHNS and CDR2 is SASEGT. The trim removed 8 bases at V and 9 bases at J, leaving 5 bases unmatched. The CDR3 DNA follows: TGTGCCAGCGCTAGCGGGGGGGCCGGTGAGCAGTTCTTC. It codes for CASASGGAGEQFF.

The chain combines TRBV10-1 with TRBJ2-3; the match to TRBD1 covers 7 bases. The CDR3 runs 17 residues. From germline, CDR1 is WNHNN and CDR2 SYGVQD (reference sequence). Trimming removed 2 bases from V and 12 bases from J; junction bases left unmatched: 20. CDR3 amino acids: CASSEATSLRQGSLQYF. The CDR3 DNA reads TGCGCCAGCAGTGAGGCCACGAGTTTGAGACAGGGTAGCCTCCAGTATTTT.

This clone turned up a few times. V usage is TRBV9 and J usage is TRBJ1-1, with no clear D. Germline V gene data show CDR1 as SGDLS and CDR2 as YYNGEE. The CDR3 runs to 13 residues. With 6 bases removed from V and 0 bases from J, the gap between germline ends came to 9 bases. The CDR3 region is CASKSMMNTEAFF. The DNA of the CDR3 is TGTGCCAGCAAGAGTATGATGAACACTGAAGCTTTCTTT.

V and J are TRBV6-1 and TRBJ1-1; D remains ambiguous. The length of the CDR3 is 14 residues. V lost 1 base to trimming and J lost 7 bases, with 13 bases between them. Germline loops: CDR1 MNHNS, CDR2 SASEGT. CDR3 protein: CASSEDAVRGEAFF. The CDR3 DNA reads as TGTGCCAGCAGTGAAGACGCGGTTAGAGGTGAAGCTTTCTTT.

The V call is TRBV7-2, the J call TRBJ2-7; D is undetermined. Trimming pared 1 base from V and 3 bases from J, leaving 13 bases between. Germline loops: CDR1 SGHTA, CDR2 FQGNSA. CDR3 length equals 15 residues. The DNA for the CDR3 is TGTGCCAGCAGCTTAGAGGGTGGCAAGTTCTACGAGCAGTACTTC. Translated, it gives CASSLEGGKFYEQYF. Full variable domain (missing parts from reference TRBV7-2 and TRBJ2-7): GAGVSQSPSNKVTEKGKDVELRCDPISGHTALYWYRQSLGQGLEFLIYFQGNSAPDKSGLPSDRFSAERTGGSVSTLTIQRTQQEDSAVYLCASSLEGGKFYEQYFGPGTRLTVT.

The rearrangement joins TRBV5-1 to TRBJ1-2; unclear D gene. This CDR3 comprises 16 residues. V lost 3 bases, J lost 4 bases, and 19 bases lay in between. Germline-derived CDR1 and CDR2 are SGHRS and YFSETQ. The CDR3 here is CASSSTDAGPTYGYTF. The CDR3 nucleotides read TGCGCCAGCAGCTCGACGGATGCCGGGCCCACCTATGGCTACACCTTC.

The genes are TRBV21-1 and TRBJ2-2. TRBV21-1 has pseudogene status. The CDR3 sequence is 14 residues long. The CDR3 protein is CASSLDRDTGELFF. CDR3 nucleotide sequence: TGTGCCAGCAGCTTAGACCGTGACACCGGGGAGCTGTTTTTT.

The rearrangement uses TRBV19 and TRBJ1-2, with 7 bases fitting TRBD1. Germline V gene sequence: CDR1 LNHDA, CDR2 SQIVND (reference sequence). The CDR3 consists of 15 residues. V lost 5 bases, J lost 0 bases, and 6 bases stayed unmatched. The CDR3 region has the DNA TGTGCCAGTAGTTTGGGGACAGTAGCTAACTATGGCTACACCTTC. It encodes CASSLGTVANYGYTF. The full variable domain, its missing parts supplied by reference TRBV19 and TRBJ1-2, is DGGITQSPKYLFRKEGQNVTLSCEQNLNHDAMYWYRQDPGQGLRLIYYSQIVNDFQKGDIAEGYSVSREKKESFPLTVTSAQKNPTAFYLCASSLGTVANYGYTFGSGTRLTVV.

The genes are TRBV19 and TRBJ2-7; 9 bases match TRBD1. Trimming at V came to 3 bases and at J to 0 bases, leaving 3 bases not matched to a gene. The CDR3 contains 15 residues. CDR1 and CDR2 from the germline V gene are LNHDA and SQIVND (reference sequence). Written as DNA, the CDR3 is TGTGCCAGTAGTATTCCGGGACAGGGCTCCTACGAGCAGTACTTC. It is translated as CASSIPGQGSYEQYF. The variable domain in full, completed from reference TRBV19 and TRBJ2-7, reads DGGITQSPKYLFRKEGQNVTLSCEQNLNHDAMYWYRQDPGQGLRLIYYSQIVNDFQKGDIAEGYSVSREKKESFPLTVTSAQKNPTAFYLCASSIPGQGSYEQYFGPGTRLTVT.

The chain couples TRBV2 to TRBJ1-6; D remains unclear. The germline V gene encodes CDR1 SNHLY and CDR2 FYNNEI. The CDR3 is made up of 13 amino acids. V lost 6 bases, J lost 4 bases, and 7 bases lay in between. The CDR3, as DNA: TGTGCCAGCAGAGAAACGTATAATTCACCCCTCCACTTT. Encoded protein: CASRETYNSPLHF.

The V and J genes are TRBV7-2 and TRBJ2-5, with 13 bases lining up with TRBD2. The CDR3 runs to 19 residues. Germline lookup yields CDR1 SGHTA and CDR2 FQGNSA. The V and J ends lost 3 bases and 2 bases, in that order; junction bases with no gene match: 12. This CDR3 reads CASSFGPWTSGGFQETQYF. DNA of the CDR3: TGTGCCAGCAGCTTCGGGCCCTGGACTAGCGGGGGTTTTCAAGAGACCCAGTACTTC.

Of note for this clone: This same CDR3 is encoded by further DNA sequences in the sample. The rearrangement uses TRBV6-4 and TRBJ2-3, with TRBD2 identical over 9 bases. V shed 0 bases and J 1 base; nucleotides not matched to a gene: 2. Germline V CDR1 and CDR2: MRHNA, SNTAGT. This CDR3 is built from 16 residues. CDR3 nucleotide sequence: TGTGCCAGCAGTGACTCAGCTAGCGGGGGCACAGATACGCAGTATTTT. Translation gives CASSDSASGGTDTQYF.

This chain links TRBV11-1 with TRBJ1-3, with unresolved D. The ends were cut back, 5 bases at V and 0 bases at J, with 11 bases in the middle. This CDR3 spans 15 amino acids. The germline CDR1 and CDR2 sequences are SGHAT and FQDESV (reference sequence). The CDR3 nucleotides read TGTGCCAGCAGCGCACCAGCCAGCTCTGGAAACACCATATATTTT. It yields the protein CASSAPASSGNTIYF.

The J gene is TRBJ1-5, the V gene TRBV6-1; D remains unclear. The ends were cut back, 7 bases at V and 1 base at J, with 11 bases in the middle. Germline lookup yields CDR1 MNHNS and CDR2 SASEGT. CDR3 length equals 14 residues. The CDR3 bases are TGTGCCAGCAAACGGTTGGGAAGCAATCAGCCCCAGCATTTT. It specifies CASKRLGSNQPQHF.

The chain recombines TRBV12-5 with TRBJ2-3, with D perhaps matching TRBD1 or TRBD2 (5 bases each). The CDR3 has 13 amino acids. Trimming pared 7 bases from V and 6 bases from J, leaving 14 bases between. Germline CDR1 reads LGHNT; CDR2 reads FRNRAP. This CDR3 reads CASEAGSSDTQYF. The CDR3, as DNA: TGTGCTAGTGAGGCAGGGAGTTCCGATACGCAGTATTTT.

This clone has only one observation. This rearrangement joins TRBV11-2 to TRBJ2-5, with a possible D match to TRBD2 (6 bases). The CDR3 sequence is 15 residues long. CDR1 and CDR2 (germline): SGHAT, FQNNGV. Trimming shortened V by 1 base and J by 1 base, and 10 bases separated the two germline ends. CDR3: CASSLAGTFQETQYF. The DNA for the CDR3 is TGTGCCAGCAGCTTAGCGGGGACTTTCCAAGAGACCCAGTACTTC.

V and J are TRBV23-1 and TRBJ2-2; no reliable D call. TRBV23-1 is an ORF for which the function is uncertain. V lost 7 bases and J 7 bases, leaving 7 bases between the germline ends. The CDR3 has 11 amino acids. CDR3 DNA sequence: TGCGCCAGCACAGTCAGCGGGGAGCTGTTTTTT. Protein product: CASTVSGELFF.

The chain couples TRBV11-2 to TRBJ2-7; 8 bases align to TRBD2. This CDR3 region has 16 residues. The V gene's germline CDR1 is SGHAT and CDR2 FQNNGV. V trimming: 5 bases; J trimming: 0 bases; junction bases outside the gene matches: 9. CDR3 residues: CASSPREGGHSYEQYF. For the CDR3, the DNA is TGTGCCAGCAGCCCCCGGGAGGGGGGCCACTCCTACGAGCAGTACTTC.

The genes are TRBV12-5 and TRBJ2-7, with 11 nucleotides matching TRBD1. This CDR3 is built from 14 residues. The germline CDR1 and CDR2 sequences are LGHNT and FRNRAP. The ends lost 3 bases at V and 4 bases at J; junction bases unmatched: 2. CDR3 bases: TGTGCTAGTGGTTTAGGGACAGGGGGTTACGAGCAGTACTTC. It specifies CASGLGTGGYEQYF.

The gene calls are TRBV11-2 and TRBJ2-3; D is undetermined. CDR1 is SGHAT, CDR2 FQNNGV, per germline. V lost 2 bases and J lost 4, with 13 bases in between. This CDR3 contains 15 residues. The CDR3 protein is CASSLFLNLADTQYF. The CDR3 nucleotides are TGTGCCAGCAGCTTATTCCTCAATTTGGCAGATACGCAGTATTTT.